This TCR beta chain appears in the sequencing data of a study of blood T cell repertoires in COVID-19. Study-wide background: Samples taken during acute and convalescent COVID-19 were collected in the United States, Italy and Spain. The cDNA or gDNA used as material had been derived from T cells, B-cell-depleted T cells, or PBMCs.

Per the study methods: From reference gene primer amplification, estimates of nucleated cell counts were derived. Libraries were prepared by immunoSEQ multiplex PCR; TCRdb keeps only in-frame clonotypes and omits some of them. V, J and clone size were drawn from that table, and D and trimming were deduced from the DNA. The sample records approximately 89,000 clones, 85% to 95% being singletons. The CDR3 is made up of 17 amino acids. CDR1 and CDR2 (germline): MGHDK, SYGVNS. V trimming: 4 bases; J trimming: 2 bases; junction bases outside the gene matches: 11. The clonotype originates from a woman in her sixties or seventies with active COVID-19. Sequenced sample: peripheral blood. The gene calls are TRBV25-1 and TRBJ1-2; 9 bases map to TRBD1. CDR3 bases: TGTGCCAGCAGTGCGCGGGGGACCGGGACAGGGAACTATGGCTACACCTTC. It codes for CASSARGTGTGNYGYTF.